The 6 T cell receptor beta chains presented below share a single source sample, sequenced in a study of cytomegalovirus exposure and HLA in healthy donors. The PCR ran on 60 Vbeta and 13 Jbeta primers. Clones were sequenced by immunoSEQ multiplex PCR, and TCRdb holds only the in-frame ones, with some missing. The sample records some 130,000 clones, approximately 80% being singletons. Sequencing was performed on PBMCs. The source of these receptors is a male donor in good health and CMV-seropositive.

The CDR3 sequence: CASSPGEEQFF. In DNA, the CDR3 is TGTGCCAGCAGCCCTGGAGAGGAGCAGTTCTTC. The V and J genes are TRBV7-3 and TRBJ2-1; D gene unclear. CDR3 size: 11 residues. V lost 5 bases and J lost 10, with 9 bases in between. Germline-derived CDR1 and CDR2 are SGHTA and FQGTGA.

To note about this clone: Given a much more abundant clone one base away, this may be a read error. The chain carries TRBV10-3 and TRBJ2-6, with a possible D match to TRBD1 (5 bases). There are 15 residues in the CDR3. Germline V gene data show CDR1 as ENHRY and CDR2 as SYGVKD. CDR3 region: CASSEGDSGANVLTF. Here the CDR3 DNA reads TGTGCCAGCAGTGAAGGGGACTCTGGGGCCAACGTCCTGACTTTC.

The chain combines TRBV5-5 with TRBJ1-5; tentatively, D is TRBD1 (6 bases). The germline gives CDR1 SGHKS, CDR2 YYEKEE (reference sequence). Trimming took 4 bases from V and 6 from J, leaving 17 bases between them. This CDR3 is 15 amino acids long. The CDR3 sequence is CASSLGARGGQPQHF. The CDR3 nucleotides read TGTGCCAGCAGCCTGGGGGCCCGTGGAGGTCAGCCCCAGCATTTT.

In this sample, this clone turned up once. The CDR3 spells CASSLLPGQGNTEAFF. CDR3 DNA: TGTGCCAGCAGTTTACTCCCGGGACAGGGGAACACTGAAGCTTTCTTT. The genes are TRBV28 and TRBJ1-1, with 9 bases that match TRBD1. This CDR3 comprises 16 residues. The junction had 5 bases not matched to a gene; V was cut back by 2 bases and J by 1 base. CDR1 is MDHEN, CDR2 SYDVKM, per germline.

This clone was observed a single time. The CDR3: CATTKGDSPLHF. Here the CDR3 DNA reads TGTGCCACCACTAAAGGGGATTCACCCCTCCACTTT. The J gene is TRBJ1-6, the V gene TRBV15; D is perhaps TRBD1 (5 bases). The V gene's germline CDR1 is LNHNV and CDR2 YYDKDF (reference sequence). The CDR3 covers 12 residues. V dropped 7 bases and J dropped 8 bases, with 9 bases sitting between them.

The chain has TRBV28 and TRBJ2-3, with 8 positions matching TRBD2. The length of the CDR3 is 14 residues. Germline loops: CDR1 MDHEN, CDR2 SYDVKM. V lost 3 bases, J lost 4 bases, and 3 bases stayed unmatched. Here the CDR3 reads CASSFGGGPDTQYF. The CDR3 coding sequence is TGTGCCAGCAGTTTCGGGGGGGGCCCAGATACGCAGTATTTT.